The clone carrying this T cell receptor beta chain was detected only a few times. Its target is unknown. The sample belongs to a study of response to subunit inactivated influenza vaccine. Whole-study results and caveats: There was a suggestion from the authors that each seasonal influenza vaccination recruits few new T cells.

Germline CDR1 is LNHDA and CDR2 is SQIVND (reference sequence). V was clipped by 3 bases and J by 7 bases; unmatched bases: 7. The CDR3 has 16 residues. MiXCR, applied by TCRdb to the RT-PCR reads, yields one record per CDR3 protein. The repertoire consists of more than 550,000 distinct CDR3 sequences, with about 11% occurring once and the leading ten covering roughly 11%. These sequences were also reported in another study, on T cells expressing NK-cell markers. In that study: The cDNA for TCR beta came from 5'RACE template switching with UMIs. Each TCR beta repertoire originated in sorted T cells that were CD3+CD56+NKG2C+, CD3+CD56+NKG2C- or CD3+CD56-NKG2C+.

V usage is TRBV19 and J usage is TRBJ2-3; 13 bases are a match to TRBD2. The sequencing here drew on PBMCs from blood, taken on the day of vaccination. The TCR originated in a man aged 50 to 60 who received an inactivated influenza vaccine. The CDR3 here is CASSIPRTSGRHTQYF. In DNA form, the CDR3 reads TGTGCCAGTAGTATTCCCCGGACTAGCGGGAGACATACGCAGTATTTT.